The 25 T cell receptor beta chains reported below all come from one sample, sequenced in a study of graft-versus-host responses after intestinal transplantation. Using immunoSEQ multiplex PCR, the repertoire was profiled, and TCRdb retains in-frame clones only, with some absent. The table has about 93,000 clones, roughly 93% seen once. Antigens for these TCRs are unknown. Sequencing was performed on unstimulated CD8+ T cells sorted from spleen or lymph node cells, taken before intestinal transplant. Source of these receptors: a human donor who received an intestinal transplant.

This chain connects TRBV7-3 to TRBJ1-3; TRBD1 might be the D (6 bases). V lost 8 bases and J lost 0, with 11 bases in between. The germline gives CDR1 SGHTA, CDR2 FQGTGA. The CDR3 has 14 residues. The CDR3 DNA follows: TGTGCCAGCGGATTAGGGGGCTCTGGAAACACCATATATTTT. It codes for CASGLGGSGNTIYF.

The V and J genes are TRBV7-8 and TRBJ1-2; D is undetermined. CDR1 and CDR2 (germline): SGHVS, FQNEAQ. The CDR3 extends over 15 amino acids. The V and J ends lost 1 base and 4 bases respectively, with 13 bases between them. The CDR3 DNA follows: TGTGCCAGCAGCTTAGGACTCGCCCCCGGCTATGGCTACACCTTC. Translation: CASSLGLAPGYGYTF.

The chain carries TRBV12-5 and TRBJ2-7; TRBD1 aligns across 9 bases. This CDR3 is built from 16 residues. V was pared by 5 bases and J by 0 bases, with 8 bases of the junction left unmatched. From germline, CDR1 is LGHNT and CDR2 FRNRAP. The CDR3 coding sequence is TGTGCTAGTGGTGTGACCGGGACAGGGAGCTCCTACGAGCAGTACTTC. Translating it yields CASGVTGTGSSYEQYF.

V gene TRBV5-5 combines with J gene TRBJ1-1; no reliable D call. V dropped 0 bases and J dropped 0 bases, with 12 bases sitting between them. Looked up from germline, CDR1 is SGHKS and CDR2 is YYEKEE (reference sequence). CDR3 length: 16 residues. The CDR3 DNA sequence: TGTGCCAGCAGCTTGGAGCGATTACGGATGAACACTGAAGCTTTCTTT. Translation gives CASSLERLRMNTEAFF.

Remarks on this clone: A junction boundary mismatches the germline segment, possibly from a read error. Other DNA sequences in the same sample also yield this CDR3. This sequence joins TRBV7-9 and TRBJ2-5, with a possible D match to TRBD2 (5 bases). From germline, CDR1 is SEHNR and CDR2 FQNEAQ (reference sequence). CDR3 length equals 12 residues. CDR3 sequence (DNA): TGCGCCAGCAGCGTATGGGAGGAGACCCAGTACTTC. This gives the protein CASSVWEETQYF.

J is TRBJ2-3 and V is TRBV5-1, with D possibly being TRBD2 (5 bases). The V gene's germline CDR1 is SGHRS and CDR2 YFSETQ. V lost 9 bases to trimming and J lost 0 bases, with 17 bases between them. The CDR3 extends over 15 amino acids. CDR3 DNA: TGCGCCACCCGAGGGCAGCGGTCAAGCACAGATACGCAGTATTTT. Protein: CATRGQRSSTDTQYF.

The chain employs TRBV6-1 and TRBJ2-7; D possibly corresponds to TRBD1 (6 bases). The CDR3 extends over 13 amino acids. The germline V gene encodes CDR1 MNHNS and CDR2 SASEGT. Trimming stripped 6 bases from V and 2 bases from J, with 11 bases between. The CDR3 loop is CASRWTDPYEQYF. The CDR3 coding sequence is TGTGCCAGCAGATGGACAGATCCCTACGAGCAGTACTTC.

This sequence joins TRBV6-4 and TRBJ2-1; D unclear. Germline V gene sequence: CDR1 MRHNA, CDR2 SNTAGT. The V end was cut by 10 bases, the J end by 6 bases, with 13 bases between. The CDR3 is 12 residues long. The CDR3 here is CAIDWLLNEQFF. CDR3 coding DNA: TGTGCCATCGATTGGTTACTCAATGAGCAGTTCTTC.

This clone was counted ten times or more. The rearrangement uses TRBV5-5 and TRBJ1-5; weak D call: TRBD1 (6 bases). This CDR3 is built from 17 residues. CDR1 and CDR2 (germline): SGHKS, YYEKEE (reference sequence). Trimming took 4 bases from V and 3 from J, leaving 20 bases between them. This CDR3 reads CASSLEPVHRANQPQHF. The CDR3 DNA follows: TGTGCCAGCAGCCTCGAGCCGGTCCACAGGGCCAATCAGCCCCAGCATTTT.

The chain recombines TRBV19 with TRBJ2-5, with 7 bases lining up with TRBD2. Per the germline V gene, CDR1 is LNHDA and CDR2 is SQIVND (reference sequence). The V segment lost 5 bases and the J segment 3 bases; nucleotides outside the gene matches: 6. CDR3 length: 14 residues. The CDR3 DNA reads TGTGCCAGTAGTCGGGGAGGGCTAGAAGAGACCCAGTACTTC. Translated: CASSRGGLEETQYF.

The rearrangement uses TRBV11-2 and TRBJ1-1; 8 nucleotides align to TRBD1. The CDR3 contains 15 residues. V lost 5 bases and J lost 4; bases outside the gene matches: 9. Germline-derived CDR1 and CDR2 are SGHAT and FQNNGV. CDR3 nucleotides: TGTGCCAGCAGCCTAAACCAGGGGGCGGCCACTGAAGCTTTCTTT. Protein product: CASSLNQGAATEAFF.

The chain employs TRBV5-6 and TRBJ1-1; the D gene is possibly TRBD1 (5 bases). Looked up from germline, CDR1 is SGHDT and CDR2 is YYEEEE. V was shortened by 7 bases and J by 2 bases, with 21 bases between the two germline ends. The CDR3 is 16 amino acids. CDR3 loop: CASAFLMADTNTEAFF. CDR3 DNA: TGTGCCAGCGCCTTTTTGATGGCGGACACCAACACTGAAGCTTTCTTT.

V is TRBV19 and J is TRBJ1-2; no clear D gene. Germline loops: CDR1 LNHDA, CDR2 SQIVND (reference sequence). Trimming removed 5 bases from V and 8 bases from J, with 15 bases in between. The length of the CDR3 is 13 residues. Here the CDR3 reads CASSWRTAEGYTF. The CDR3 bases are TGTGCCAGTAGTTGGCGAACAGCGGAAGGCTACACCTTC.

The gene calls are TRBV4-3 and TRBJ2-3; TRBD1 is a possible D gene (5 bases). V lost 5 bases and J lost 4, with 13 bases in between. Germline CDR1 and CDR2: LGHNA and YSLEER. CDR3 size: 14 residues. CDR3 in amino acids: CASSDGGAADTQYF. The CDR3, as DNA: TGCGCCAGCAGCGACGGTGGGGCAGCAGATACGCAGTATTTT.

This clone has only a few counts. The CDR3 protein is CARGAGQTTYEQYF. CDR3 in DNA: TGTGCCAGGGGGGCGGGACAGACCACCTACGAGCAGTACTTC. The rearrangement links TRBV7-6 to TRBJ2-7, with a tentative D call TRBD1 (7 bases). The CDR3 covers 14 residues. V dropped 9 bases and J dropped 2 bases, with 17 bases sitting between them. Germline V CDR1 and CDR2: SGHVS, FNYEAQ.

The J gene is TRBJ2-7, the V gene TRBV4-3, with 10 bases lining up with TRBD2. The CDR3 is made up of 18 amino acids. V trimming: 0 bases; J trimming: 1 base; junction bases outside the gene matches: 9. In germline, CDR1 is LGHNA, CDR2 YSLEER. The CDR3 region is CASSQDLVNSGGSYEQYF. In DNA, the CDR3 is TGCGCCAGCAGCCAAGATCTCGTTAATAGCGGGGGGTCCTACGAGCAGTACTTC.

This clone showed up just once. At one end the junction does not follow the germline gene, possibly because of a read error. This chain joins TRBV27 and TRBJ2-3, with 8 bases lining up with TRBD1. The CDR3 loop spans 15 amino acids. Germline V gene data show CDR1 as MNHEY and CDR2 as SMNVEV (reference sequence). The CDR3: CASSLDRGGTDAQYF. Here the CDR3 DNA reads TGTGCCAGCAGTTTAGACAGGGGAGGCACAGATGCGCAGTATTTT.

V gene TRBV21-1 combines with J gene TRBJ2-5; the table names TRBD2, a call not compared with the DNA. The DNA end favors TRBJ2-7, so the J call may be wrong. TRBV21-1 constitutes a pseudogene. This CDR3 comprises 20 residues. The CDR3 sequence: CASSKGPGKSVREGTYEQYF. The CDR3 DNA reads TGTGCCAGCAGCAAAGGCCCGGGAAAGTCAGTTCGGGAGGGAACCTACGAGCAGTACTTC.

The chain employs TRBV19 and TRBJ1-2, with TRBD1 identical over 7 bases. J was trimmed by 10 bases and V by 7 bases; bases with no gene match: 6. Germline CDR1 LNHDA, CDR2 SQIVND (reference sequence). The CDR3 extends over 11 amino acids. Here the CDR3 DNA reads TGTGCCAGTAACTTAACAGGGGACTACACCTTC. This sequence encodes CASNLTGDYTF.

About this clone: The junction departs from the called germline gene at one end, perhaps through a read error. The rearrangement joins TRBV4-3 to TRBJ2-1; 11 bases are shared with TRBD2. Germline V gives CDR1 LGHNA, CDR2 YSLEER. The CDR3 is 14 amino acids. The DNA for the CDR3 is TGCGCCAGCAGCCAACCACCTAGCGGGGGGCCAGGGATCTTC. Translation gives CASSQPPSGGPGIF.

V is TRBV30 and J is TRBJ2-7; 10 bases are shared with TRBD1. This CDR3 spans 14 amino acids. Germline CDR1 GTSNPN, CDR2 SVGIG (reference sequence). Germline trimming cut 5 bases from V and 3 bases from J; bases unmatched to any gene: 7. The CDR3 here is CAWGSGTGVYEQYF. The CDR3 DNA reads TGTGCCTGGGGATCCGGGACAGGGGTCTACGAGCAGTACTTC.

V gene TRBV19 combines with J gene TRBJ2-2; D gene uncertain. The CDR3 is 13 residues long. Trimming pared 6 bases from V and 1 base from J, leaving 6 bases between. Germline CDR1 is LNHDA and CDR2 is SQIVND (reference sequence). The chain's CDR3 is CASRRQNTGELFF. In DNA, the CDR3 is TGTGCCAGTAGAAGACAGAACACCGGGGAGCTGTTTTTT.

The chain has TRBV6-5 and TRBJ1-2; D unclear. Trimming left V 0 bases short and J 8 bases short, with 13 bases between. The CDR3 consists of 14 residues. Per germline, CDR1 MNHEY and CDR2 SVGAGI. The CDR3 region has the DNA TGTGCCAGCAGTTACTCGGGCGGGTATAACGGCTACACCTTC. It encodes CASSYSGGYNGYTF.

This clone was recorded once. The chain recombines TRBV7-9 with TRBJ1-1; D gene uncertain. V was clipped by 6 bases and J by 6 bases, with 14 bases between them. CDR3 size: 13 residues. CDR1 SEHNR and CDR2 FQNEAQ come from the germline V gene (reference sequence). The CDR3 coding sequence is TGTGCCAGCAGGTGGAGTAACGTCCCTGAAGCTTTCTTT. It codes for CASRWSNVPEAFF.

J is TRBJ2-7 and V is TRBV28, with 12 bases fitting TRBD2. Germline V lookup: CDR1 MDHEN, CDR2 SYDVKM. The CDR3 length is 16 residues. Trimming cost V 5 bases and J 4 bases; bases outside gene matches: 9. The CDR3 DNA reads TGTGCCAGCAGTACAATTCTAGCGGGAGGGGGGTACGAGCAGTACTTC. Protein product: CASSTILAGGGYEQYF.